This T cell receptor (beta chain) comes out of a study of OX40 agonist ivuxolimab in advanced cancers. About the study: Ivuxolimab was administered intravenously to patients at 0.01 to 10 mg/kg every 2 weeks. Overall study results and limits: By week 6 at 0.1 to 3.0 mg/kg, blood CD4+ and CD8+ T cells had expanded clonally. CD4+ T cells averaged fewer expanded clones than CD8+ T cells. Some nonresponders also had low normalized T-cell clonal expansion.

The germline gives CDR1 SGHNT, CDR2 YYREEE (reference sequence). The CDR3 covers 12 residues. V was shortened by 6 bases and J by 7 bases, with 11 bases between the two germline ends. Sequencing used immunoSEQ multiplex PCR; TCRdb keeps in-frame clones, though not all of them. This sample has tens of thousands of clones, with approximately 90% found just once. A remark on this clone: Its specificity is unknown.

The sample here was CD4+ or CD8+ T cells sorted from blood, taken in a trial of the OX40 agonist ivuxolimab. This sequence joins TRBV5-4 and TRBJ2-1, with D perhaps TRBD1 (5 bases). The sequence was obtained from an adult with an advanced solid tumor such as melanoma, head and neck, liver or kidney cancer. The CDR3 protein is CASTGLVNEQFF. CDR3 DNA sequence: TGTGCCAGCACAGGGTTAGTAAATGAGCAGTTCTTC.